This entry concerns a single TCR beta chain. Germline V CDR1 and CDR2: KGHSH, LQKENI. The CDR3 is 15 amino acids. V gave up 5 bases and J gave up 9 bases; unmatched junction bases: 9. PCR primers comprised 60 Vbeta and 13 Jbeta primers. Profiling relied on immunoSEQ multiplex PCR, and the TCRdb table lists in-frame clones only, not all of them. The sample has around 120,000 clones, 75% to 85% seen once. The data stem from a study of cytomegalovirus exposure and HLA in healthy donors. Sequencing used PBMCs. This clonotype was sampled from a man in his forties or fifties in good health and CMV-seronegative. The rearrangement links TRBV18 to TRBJ1-6, with 8 bases lining up with TRBD1. CDR3 nucleotide sequence: TGTGCCAGCTCATCGGGACAGGATATCGTTTCACCCCTCCACTTT. It encodes CASSSGQDIVSPLHF.